Shown below are 2 T cell receptor beta chains from a single sample sequenced in a study of human T cells and chemical hapten exposure. MiXCR was run by TCRdb on the RACE reads, yielding one entry per CDR3 protein. The sample lists about 42,000 distinct CDR3 sequences; approximately 9.5% were seen once. Stated time point: patch test 2, 6 weeks after DPC sensitization. Treatment indicated: therapeutic diphenylcyclopropenone sensitization with weekly scalp DPC. Blood, whole and unfractionated, served as the source for total RNA extraction. This specimen consisted of whole blood, obtained in connection with sensitization to the hapten diphenylcyclopropenone (DPC). The receptors were sampled from a woman under 40 with alopecia areata. Some clones in this sample may be carry-over from other donors' samples.

V and J are TRBV3-2 and TRBJ2-7; the table's D gene call, TRBD1, was not cross checked with the DNA. TRBV3-2 is an annotated pseudogene. The CDR3 is made up of 16 amino acids. DNA of the CDR3: TGTGCCAGCAGCCAAAGCCGGGACAGAGGGAAATACGAGCAGTACTTC. The encoded protein is CASSQSRDRGKYEQYF.

This clonotype was picked up many times. The chain uses TRBV7-8 and TRBJ1-5, with D maybe TRBD1 (5 bases). V lost 1 base and J 6 bases, leaving 16 bases between the germline ends. Germline loops: CDR1 SGHVS, CDR2 FQNEAQ. The CDR3 extends over 16 amino acids. CDR3 sequence: CASSLVVGRGGQPQHF. CDR3 bases: TGTGCCAGCAGCTTAGTAGTTGGTAGGGGTGGTCAGCCCCAGCATTTT.